This entry lists 4 T cell receptor beta chains sequenced from one sample in a study of CD8+CD57+ T cells in acquired aplastic anemia. Patients picked for sequencing had shown CD8+CD57+ cell expansion detected by flow cytometry. Template material for TCR beta VDJ and CDR3 profiling consisted of genomic DNA. TCRdb itself ran the reads through MiXCR, one entry per CDR3 protein. The sample shows fewer than 200,000 distinct CDR3 sequences, around 48% of them seen only once. The sample consisted of sorted CD4+, CD8+, or CD8+CD57+ T cells (not recorded which) from PBMCs. These receptors all come from a human donor with aplastic anemia.

This clonotype was seen many times. The genes are TRBV5-1 and TRBJ2-7; D uncertain. Germline values: CDR1 SGHRS, CDR2 YFSETQ. This CDR3 contains 11 residues. Trimming took 4 bases from V and 13 from J, leaving 15 bases between them. CDR3 sequence (DNA): TGCGCCAGCAGCCTCGCTGACATGGTCTACTTC. Protein: CASSLADMVYF.

The rearrangement uses TRBV7-2 and TRBJ2-5; TRBD2 matches at 7 bases. The CDR3 runs to 16 residues. Germline CDR1 reads SGHTA; CDR2 reads FQGNSA. The V segment lost 4 bases and the J segment 2 bases; nucleotides outside the gene matches: 10. This chain's CDR3 is CASSSKWGLPQETQYF. The CDR3 DNA is TGTGCCAGCAGCTCAAAATGGGGACTACCACAAGAGACCCAGTACTTC.

With regard to this clonotype: This clone may be a read error of a much larger clone one base away. The CDR3 protein is CASSLAPGAAEALF. In DNA, the CDR3 is TGTGCCAGCAGCTTGGCCCCAGGGGCGGCTGAAGCTTTATTT. The chain joins TRBV5-6 to TRBJ1-1; TRBD1 is a possible D gene (6 bases). This CDR3 has 14 amino acids. Germline V lookup: CDR1 SGHDT, CDR2 YYEEEE. Using reference TRBV5-6 and TRBJ1-1 for the parts outside the CDR3, the full variable domain is DAGVTQSPTHLIKTRGQQVTLRCSPKSGHDTVSWYQQALGQGPQFIFQYYEEEERQRGNFPDRFSGHQFPNYSSELNVNALLLGDSALYLCASSLAPGAAEALFGQGTRLTVV.

As for this clonotype: A read error is likely, as this CDR3 ends without the conserved phenylalanine or tryptophan. This chain links TRBV6-1 with TRBJ2-1, with 7 bases matching TRBD1. This CDR3 is 15 amino acids long. Trimming took 6 bases from V and 5 from J; bases not matched to a gene: 10. Germline V gene sequence: CDR1 MNHNS, CDR2 SASEGT. As DNA, the CDR3 is TGTGCCAGCAGGCCCTTAGGGGGCCTCGACAATGAGCAGTTCCTC. Translating gives CASRPLGGLDNEQFL.